This T cell receptor beta chain stems from a study of blood T cell repertoires in COVID-19. Profiled with immunoSEQ multiplex PCR; TCRdb holds only in-frame clones, not every one. The sample contains under 100,000 clones, roughly 80% of which appear only once. With 3 bases clipped from V and 5 bases from J, the junction kept 9 bases outside the gene matches. CDR3 length: 15 amino acids. CDR1 is DFQATT, CDR2 SNEGSKA, per germline (reference sequence). Sequenced sample: peripheral blood. The sequence was obtained from a woman aged 40 to 50 with active or convalescent COVID-19. The rearrangement joins TRBV20-1 to TRBJ1-1, with 10 bases identical to TRBD1. The CDR3 nucleotides read TGCAGTGCTAGTTCCCCGGGACAGGGGCGGACTGAAGCTTTCTTT. Its translation: CSASSPGQGRTEAFF.